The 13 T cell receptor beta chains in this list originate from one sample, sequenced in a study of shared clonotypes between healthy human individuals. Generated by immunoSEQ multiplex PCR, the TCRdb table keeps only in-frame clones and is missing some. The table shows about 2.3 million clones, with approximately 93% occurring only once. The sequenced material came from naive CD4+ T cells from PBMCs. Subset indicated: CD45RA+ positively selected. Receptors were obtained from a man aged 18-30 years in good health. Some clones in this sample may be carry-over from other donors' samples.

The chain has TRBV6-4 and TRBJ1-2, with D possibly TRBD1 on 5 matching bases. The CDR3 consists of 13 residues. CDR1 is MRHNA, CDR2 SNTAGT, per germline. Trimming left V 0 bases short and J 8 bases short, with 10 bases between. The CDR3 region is CASSDSGGSGYTF. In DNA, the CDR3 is TGTGCCAGCAGTGACTCGGGGGGGAGCGGCTACACCTTC.

The CDR3 DNA sequence: TGTGCCTTCGGGACAGCGAACACCGGGGAGCTGTTTTTT. It specifies CAFGTANTGELFF. The chain recombines TRBV30 with TRBJ2-2, with 7 positions matching TRBD1. Per the germline V gene, CDR1 is GTSNPN and CDR2 is SVGIG (reference sequence). After removal of 7 bases from V and 0 bases from J, the junction contained 2 bases not matched to a gene. The CDR3 runs 13 residues.

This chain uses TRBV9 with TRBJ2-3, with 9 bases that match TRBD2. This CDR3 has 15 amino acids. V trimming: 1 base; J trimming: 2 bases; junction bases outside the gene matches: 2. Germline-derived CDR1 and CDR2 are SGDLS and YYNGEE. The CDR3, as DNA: TGTGCCAGCAGCGTACTAGCGGGAACCACAGATACGCAGTATTTT. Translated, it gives CASSVLAGTTDTQYF.

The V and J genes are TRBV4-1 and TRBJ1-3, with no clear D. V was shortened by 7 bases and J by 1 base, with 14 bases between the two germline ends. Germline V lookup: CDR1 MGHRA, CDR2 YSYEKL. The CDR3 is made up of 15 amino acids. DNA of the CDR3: TGCGCCAGCAAGGATACCCCCACGTCTGGAAACACCATATATTTT. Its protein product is CASKDTPTSGNTIYF.

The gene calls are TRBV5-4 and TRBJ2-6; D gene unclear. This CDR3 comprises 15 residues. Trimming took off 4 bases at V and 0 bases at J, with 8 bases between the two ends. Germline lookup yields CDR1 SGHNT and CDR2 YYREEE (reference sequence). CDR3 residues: CASSPTPSGANVLTF. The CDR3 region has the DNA TGTGCCAGCAGCCCGACTCCCTCTGGGGCCAACGTCCTGACTTTC.

CDR3 coding DNA: TGTGCCAGCAGTTACAGGGACAGGGGGCGCAGTTATGGCTACACCTTC. Amino acid sequence: CASSYRDRGRSYGYTF. This rearrangement joins TRBV6-5 to TRBJ1-2, with 12 bases matching TRBD1. This CDR3 is built from 16 residues. V was pared by 2 bases and J by 5 bases, with 6 bases of the junction left unmatched. Germline CDR1 MNHEY, CDR2 SVGAGI.

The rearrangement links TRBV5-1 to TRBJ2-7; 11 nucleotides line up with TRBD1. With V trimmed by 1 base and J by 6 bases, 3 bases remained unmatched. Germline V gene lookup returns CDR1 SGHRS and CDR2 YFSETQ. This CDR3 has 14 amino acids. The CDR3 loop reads CASSLRTGGSEQYF. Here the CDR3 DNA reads TGCGCCAGCAGCTTGAGGACAGGGGGCTCCGAGCAGTACTTC. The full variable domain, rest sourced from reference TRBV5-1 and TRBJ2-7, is KAGVTQTPRYLIKTRGQQVTLSCSPISGHRSVSWYQQTPGQGLQFLFEYFSETQRNKGNFPGRFSGRQFSNSRSEMNVSTLELGDSALYLCASSLRTGGSEQYFGPGTRLTVT.

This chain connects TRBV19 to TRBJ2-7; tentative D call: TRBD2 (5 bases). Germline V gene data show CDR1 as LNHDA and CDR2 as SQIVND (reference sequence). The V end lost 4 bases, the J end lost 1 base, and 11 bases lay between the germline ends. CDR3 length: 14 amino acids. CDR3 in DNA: TGTGCCAGTAGTACCAGCGGACCTTCCTACGAGCAGTACTTC. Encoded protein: CASSTSGPSYEQYF.

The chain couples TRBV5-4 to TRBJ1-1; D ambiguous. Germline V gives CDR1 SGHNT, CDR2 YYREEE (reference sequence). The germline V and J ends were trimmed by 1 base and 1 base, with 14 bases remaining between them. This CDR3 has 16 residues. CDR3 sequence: CASSLSVMGSNTEAFF. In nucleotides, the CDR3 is TGTGCCAGCAGCTTGTCGGTTATGGGCTCGAACACTGAAGCTTTCTTT.

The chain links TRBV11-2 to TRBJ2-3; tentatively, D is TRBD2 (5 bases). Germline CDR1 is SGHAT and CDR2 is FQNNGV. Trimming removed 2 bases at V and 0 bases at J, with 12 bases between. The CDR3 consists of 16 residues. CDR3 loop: CASSLRAGGSTDTQYF. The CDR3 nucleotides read TGTGCCAGCAGCTTAAGGGCGGGTGGGAGCACAGATACGCAGTATTTT. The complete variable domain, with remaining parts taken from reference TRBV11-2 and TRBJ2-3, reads EAGVAQSPRYKIIEKRQSVAFWCNPISGHATLYWYQQILGQGPKLLIQFQNNGVVDDSQLPKDRFSAERLKGVDSTLKIQPAKLEDSAVYLCASSLRAGGSTDTQYFGPGTRLTVL.

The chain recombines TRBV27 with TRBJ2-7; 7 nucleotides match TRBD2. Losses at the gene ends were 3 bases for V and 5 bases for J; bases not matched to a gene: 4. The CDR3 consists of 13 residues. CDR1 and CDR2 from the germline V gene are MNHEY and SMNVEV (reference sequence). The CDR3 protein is CASSLGGVNEQYF. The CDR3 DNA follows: TGTGCCAGCAGTTTGGGAGGGGTTAACGAGCAGTACTTC.

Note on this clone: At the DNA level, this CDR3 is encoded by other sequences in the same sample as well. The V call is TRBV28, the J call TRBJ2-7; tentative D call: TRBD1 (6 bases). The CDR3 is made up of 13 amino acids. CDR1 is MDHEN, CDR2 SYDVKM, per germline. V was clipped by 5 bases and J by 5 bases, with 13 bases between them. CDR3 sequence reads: CASSLRQVNEQYF. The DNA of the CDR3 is TGTGCCAGCAGTCTCCGACAGGTCAACGAGCAGTACTTC.

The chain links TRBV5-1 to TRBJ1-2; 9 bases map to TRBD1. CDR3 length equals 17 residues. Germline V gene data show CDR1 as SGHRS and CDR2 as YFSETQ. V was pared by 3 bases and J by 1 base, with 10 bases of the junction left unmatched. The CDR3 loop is CASSWGQGRLFNYGYTF. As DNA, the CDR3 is TGCGCCAGCAGCTGGGGACAGGGCCGTCTCTTTAACTATGGCTACACCTTC.